Shown below are 29 T cell receptor beta chains from a single sample sequenced in a study of T cells in Graves' hyperthyroidism and ophthalmopathy. RNA transcripts provided the source from which TCR beta CDR3 regions were amplified. A set of HTBI primers served as the primers for a first-round RT-PCR of the TCR CDR3. Via MiXCR, TCRdb re-called the multiplex PCR reads, giving one row per CDR3 protein. This sample has more than 500,000 distinct CDR3 sequences; 46% occur once, and the top ten carry about two fifths. Material for sequencing was peripheral blood or thyroid tissue (not recorded which). The receptor source for this set is an adult woman with Graves' disease, either hyperthyroidism or ophthalmopathy (not recorded which).

The V gene is TRBV9, the J gene TRBJ2-2, with D uncertain. CDR1 SGDLS and CDR2 YYNGEE come from the germline V gene. This CDR3 comprises 14 residues. Between the trimmed V and J ends, which lost 1 base and 4 bases, there was a span of 8 bases. The CDR3 loop reads CASSVRSGTGELFF. Here the CDR3 DNA reads TGTGCCAGCAGCGTACGCAGTGGCACCGGGGAGCTGTTTTTT.

At least ten counts were recorded for this clonotype. This chain connects TRBV20-1 to TRBJ1-1; D is uncertain. This CDR3 has 13 amino acids. The V end lost 7 bases, the J end lost 0 bases, and 12 bases lay between the germline ends. The germline gives CDR1 DFQATT, CDR2 SNEGSKA (reference sequence). This chain's CDR3 is CSVVAGMNTEAFF. CDR3 nucleotide sequence: TGCAGTGTCGTCGCAGGAATGAACACTGAAGCTTTCTTT.

This clonotype came up many times. This chain connects TRBV5-1 to TRBJ2-2, with 7 bases identical to TRBD1. The germline V gene encodes CDR1 SGHRS and CDR2 YFSETQ. The CDR3 has 14 residues. V was clipped by 5 bases and J by 6 bases; unmatched bases: 7. This CDR3 reads CASSTNRGSGELFF. The CDR3 bases are TGCGCCAGCAGTACCAACAGGGGTTCCGGGGAGCTGTTTTTT.

This clonotype was recorded many times. V usage is TRBV28 and J usage is TRBJ2-5; either TRBD1 or TRBD2 may supply D (5 bases each). Trimming took 5 bases from V and 7 from J, leaving 11 bases between them. Germline CDR1 reads MDHEN; CDR2 reads SYDVKM. The CDR3 runs to 12 residues. The CDR3 protein is CASSGTLGTQYF. The CDR3 region has the DNA TGTGCCAGCAGTGGGACCTTAGGGACCCAGTACTTC.

There are many counts of this clonotype. V gene TRBV28 combines with J gene TRBJ2-5; the D is unclear. In germline, CDR1 is MDHEN, CDR2 SYDVKM. V was pared by 8 bases and J by 1 base, with 14 bases between. This CDR3 is built from 14 residues. CDR3: CASGLGSSQETQYF. Written as DNA, the CDR3 is TGTGCCAGCGGGCTCGGCAGCTCCCAAGAGACCCAGTACTTC.

The J gene is TRBJ2-5, the V gene TRBV29-1; D unresolved. The CDR3 consists of 14 residues. Germline lookup yields CDR1 SQVTM and CDR2 ANQGSEA. Deletions cut 6 bases from V and 3 bases from J, with 17 bases between. CDR3 nucleotides: TGCAGCGTCAGAATTGACCGGGCCAAAGAGACCCAGTACTTC. This encodes CSVRIDRAKETQYF.

The chain carries TRBV7-8 and TRBJ2-6; 10 positions match TRBD1. From germline, CDR1 is SGHVS and CDR2 FQNEAQ. The CDR3 is made up of 19 amino acids. The V and J ends lost 3 bases and 0 bases, in that order; junction bases with no gene match: 8. The CDR3 here is CASSFSRDRGVSGANVLTF. For the CDR3, the DNA is TGTGCCAGCAGCTTCAGCCGGGACAGGGGAGTCTCTGGGGCCAACGTCCTGACTTTC.

This clonotype was seen only once. V is TRBV10-3 and J is TRBJ2-5; a possible D gene is TRBD2 (7 bases). This CDR3 contains 14 residues. With 10 bases removed from V and 5 bases from J, the gap between germline ends came to 20 bases. Looked up from germline, CDR1 is ENHRY and CDR2 is SYGVKD. The CDR3 DNA reads as TGTGCCACCGGGGGGCCGGGAGACGGGGAGACCCAGTACTTC. Translating it yields CATGGPGDGETQYF.

This clonotype has only a few counts. V and J are TRBV7-2 and TRBJ2-7; TRBD2 aligns across 9 bases. V lost 7 bases and J lost 7; bases outside the gene matches: 14. This CDR3 is 15 amino acids long. Germline lookup yields CDR1 SGHTA and CDR2 FQGNSA. The CDR3 here is CASTPGAAGGREQYF. In nucleotides, the CDR3 is TGTGCCAGCACCCCCGGGGCAGCGGGAGGAAGGGAGCAGTACTTC.

This clonotype was seen many times. The chain's CDR3 is CASSPGTAGTEAFF. CDR3 nucleotide sequence: TGTGCCAGCAGTCCGGGAACAGCGGGCACTGAAGCTTTCTTT. The chain uses TRBV27 and TRBJ1-1, with unresolved D. Trimming pared 5 bases from V and 4 bases from J, leaving 14 bases between. Germline loops: CDR1 MNHEY, CDR2 SMNVEV (reference sequence). The CDR3 length is 14 residues.

This clonotype was counted at least ten times. V gene TRBV2 combines with J gene TRBJ1-5; no firm D call. V was shortened by 3 bases and J by 3 bases, with 12 bases between the two germline ends. CDR1 and CDR2 (germline): SNHLY, FYNNEI. The length of the CDR3 is 15 residues. The CDR3 coding sequence is TGTGCCAGCAGTGAGAGTCGATTTCCCAATCAGCCCCAGCATTTT. Its protein product is CASSESRFPNQPQHF.

This clonotype was recorded many times. The rearrangement links TRBV2 to TRBJ1-5; D is possibly TRBD1 (6 bases). Trimming removed 3 bases at V and 1 base at J, with 7 bases between. From germline, CDR1 is SNHLY and CDR2 FYNNEI. This CDR3 contains 14 residues. The CDR3 DNA follows: TGTGCCAGCAGTGATGGGGGCAGCAATCAGCCCCAGCATTTT. It encodes CASSDGGSNQPQHF.

This chain uses TRBV4-2 with TRBJ1-2, with TRBD1 matching over 8 bases. Per germline, CDR1 LGHNA and CDR2 YNFKEQ. This CDR3 spans 13 amino acids. V lost 10 bases and J lost 3; bases outside the gene matches: 7. The CDR3 spells CATASGGDYGYTF. CDR3 coding DNA: TGTGCCACCGCCTCAGGGGGCGACTATGGCTACACCTTC.

The rearrangement joins TRBV12-3 or TRBV12-4 to TRBJ1-1, with TRBD1 identical over 8 bases. The CDR3 loop spans 13 amino acids. V was pared by 8 bases and J by 6 bases, with 8 bases of the junction left unmatched. This CDR3 reads CASWDRTAAEAFF. In DNA, the CDR3 is TGTGCCAGCTGGGACAGGACAGCAGCTGAAGCTTTCTTT.

The chain joins TRBV7-2 to TRBJ2-6; perhaps TRBD2 as D (7 bases). CDR3 length: 13 residues. V lost 5 bases to trimming and J lost 9 bases, with 11 bases between them. Germline loops: CDR1 SGHTA, CDR2 FQGNSA. The CDR3 spells CASSRGGNNVLTF. In DNA form, the CDR3 reads TGTGCCAGCAGCCGCGGGGGCAACAACGTCCTGACTTTC.

This clonotype was recorded a few times. This CDR3 is CASSEQGEGFGAFF. The CDR3 bases are TGTGCCAGCAGCGAGCAGGGCGAGGGCTTTGGAGCTTTCTTT. The gene calls are TRBV2 and TRBJ1-1; possibly TRBD1 for D (5 bases). V was clipped by 6 bases and J by 10 bases, with 21 bases between them. Germline assignment: CDR1 SNHLY and CDR2 FYNNEI. The CDR3 runs to 14 residues.

This clonotype was detected ten times or more. The chain uses TRBV20-1 and TRBJ2-7; D may correspond to TRBD1 or TRBD2 (5 bases each). Germline V gives CDR1 DFQATT, CDR2 SNEGSKA (reference sequence). V lost 3 bases and J lost 3, with 12 bases in between. The CDR3 is made up of 13 amino acids. CDR3 protein: CSASPGRVYEQYF. CDR3 coding DNA: TGCAGTGCTAGTCCGGGACGGGTCTACGAGCAGTACTTC.

The table lists this clonotype with many counts. The gene calls are TRBV7-8 and TRBJ1-4; a possible D gene is TRBD1 (5 bases). CDR1 is SGHVS, CDR2 FQNEAQ, per germline. The CDR3 is made up of 15 amino acids. Deletions cut 1 base from V and 7 bases from J, with 13 bases between. CDR3: CASSLGSTGGEKLFF. CDR3 bases: TGTGCCAGCAGCTTAGGAAGCACGGGGGGTGAAAAACTGTTTTTT.

This clonotype has a count of ten or more. The chain combines TRBV20-1 with TRBJ2-5; unclear D gene. Trimming removed 3 bases from V and 4 bases from J, with 18 bases in between. The germline V gene encodes CDR1 DFQATT and CDR2 SNEGSKA (reference sequence). The CDR3 is 15 residues long. CDR3 in DNA: TGCAGTGCTAGGGACCTCGGGCTCGTTCGAGAGACCCAGTACTTC. Its protein product is CSARDLGLVRETQYF.

This clonotype was seen many times. The rearrangement joins TRBV20-1 to TRBJ2-2; 10 bases fit TRBD2. V shed 1 base, J shed 5 bases, and the junction held 10 bases outside the gene matches. From germline, CDR1 is DFQATT and CDR2 SNEGSKA (reference sequence). The CDR3 has 17 amino acids. The chain's CDR3 is CSARGSLAGIGTGELFF. In DNA form, the CDR3 reads TGCAGTGCTAGAGGATCACTAGCGGGAATTGGAACCGGGGAGCTGTTTTTT.

The V call is TRBV6-5, the J call TRBJ1-1; D may be TRBD1 (5 bases). With 2 bases removed from V and 5 bases from J, the gap between germline ends came to 18 bases. In germline, CDR1 is MNHEY, CDR2 SVGAGI. CDR3 size: 16 residues. The DNA of the CDR3 is TGTGCCAGCAGTTACAATCTGGGGGTTTTGGGGACTGAAGCTTTCTTT. Translating it yields CASSYNLGVLGTEAFF.

This clonotype was recorded at least ten times. This chain links TRBV4-2 with TRBJ1-2, with TRBD1 matching over 8 bases. The CDR3 is 15 residues long. The V and J ends lost 0 bases and 5 bases, in that order; junction bases with no gene match: 5. The germline gives CDR1 LGHNA, CDR2 YNFKEQ. CDR3 amino acids: CASSQDQGQGYGYTF. CDR3 sequence (DNA): TGTGCCAGCAGCCAAGATCAAGGACAGGGTTATGGCTACACCTTC.

This clonotype was observed a few times. The DNA of the CDR3 is TGTGCCAGCAGTGTTGACAGAATAGGTTCACCCCTCCACTTT. It specifies CASSVDRIGSPLHF. V is TRBV2 and J is TRBJ1-6; TRBD1 is a possible D gene (5 bases). The germline CDR1 and CDR2 sequences are SNHLY and FYNNEI. With 4 bases removed from V and 9 bases from J, the gap between germline ends came to 13 bases. The CDR3 loop spans 14 amino acids.

The chain joins TRBV2 to TRBJ2-6; tentatively, D is TRBD2 (5 bases). Trimming shortened V by 10 bases and J by 2 bases, and 9 bases separated the two germline ends. CDR1 and CDR2 (germline): SNHLY, FYNNEI. The CDR3 covers 13 residues. CDR3 bases: TGTGCCACCACGGGGACTGGGGCCAACGTCCTGACTTTC. Residues: CATTGTGANVLTF.

The gene calls are TRBV29-1 and TRBJ1-1, with a weak D call TRBD1 (6 bases). The germline V gene has CDR1 SQVTM and CDR2 ANQGSEA. V was shortened by 8 bases and J by 4 bases, with 14 bases between the two germline ends. The length of the CDR3 is 12 residues. Written as DNA, the CDR3 is TGCAGCTTTCGGGGAGGGGGCACTGAAGCTTTCTTT. Translating gives CSFRGGGTEAFF.

This clonotype was detected only once. V is TRBV15 and J is TRBJ1-1; D is undetermined. Germline values: CDR1 LNHNV, CDR2 YYDKDF (reference sequence). V was shortened by 3 bases and J by 2 bases, with 7 bases between the two germline ends. The CDR3 is 13 residues long. The CDR3 bases are TGTGCCACCAGCAGCCGACTAAACACTGAAGCTTTCTTT. Protein sequence: CATSSRLNTEAFF.

The chain combines TRBV20-1 with TRBJ1-5; D may be TRBD1 (5 bases). The CDR3 loop spans 14 amino acids. Per the germline V gene, CDR1 is DFQATT and CDR2 is SNEGSKA (reference sequence). Trimming took off 2 bases at V and 0 bases at J, with 8 bases between the two ends. The CDR3 DNA sequence: TGCAGTGCTAGATGGGGGGTTAGCAATCAGCCCCAGCATTTT. This translates into CSARWGVSNQPQHF.

The chain recombines TRBV5-1 with TRBJ1-1; 7 bases align to TRBD1. Trimming at V came to 3 bases and at J to 0 bases, leaving 5 bases not matched to a gene. This CDR3 region has 15 residues. CDR1 SGHRS and CDR2 YFSETQ come from the germline V gene. The DNA of the CDR3 is TGCGCCAGCAGCTGGACAGGACCCATGAACACTGAAGCTTTCTTT. It specifies CASSWTGPMNTEAFF.

The CDR3 DNA follows: TGCGCCAGCAGCCAACGGACGGCCTACTACGAGCAGTACTTC. Amino acids: CASSQRTAYYEQYF. The V gene is TRBV4-1, the J gene TRBJ2-7; D unresolved. Trimming shortened V by 2 bases and J by 3 bases, and 11 bases separated the two germline ends. Germline lookup yields CDR1 MGHRA and CDR2 YSYEKL. This CDR3 is 14 amino acids long.